Detailed here is one T cell receptor beta chain. No antigen is known for it. This sample was included in a study of T-cell memory formation after mild COVID-19. The overall study: Clusters of TCRs were largely donor specific.

CDR3 length: 15 amino acids. V dropped 1 base and J dropped 1 base, with 8 bases sitting between them. Germline V gives CDR1 SGHTA, CDR2 FQGNSA. Using its own MiXCR run on the 5' RACE reads, TCRdb lists one record per CDR3 protein. The table lists fewer than 300,000 distinct CDR3 sequences, over 15% of them singletons. Study findings and constraints: Nothing confirmed that second-wave clones peaking on day 37 were specific for SARS-CoV-2. Contracting CD4+ clones were located mainly in CM and EM, and CD8+ clones in EMRA. The appearance of some responding clones in pre-infection memory suggested that cross-reactive memory joined.

The TCR originated in a man younger than 30 who had mild COVID-19 (a few samples of this study predate the infection). Cell type and time point are not known. The rearrangement uses TRBV7-2 and TRBJ1-3; no definite D call. The sequenced sample consisted of PBMCs or a T cell subset sorted from them (not recorded which). The CDR3 protein is CASSLGGVSGNTIYF. The CDR3 DNA reads TGTGCCAGCAGCTTAGGAGGCGTATCTGGAAACACCATATATTTT.